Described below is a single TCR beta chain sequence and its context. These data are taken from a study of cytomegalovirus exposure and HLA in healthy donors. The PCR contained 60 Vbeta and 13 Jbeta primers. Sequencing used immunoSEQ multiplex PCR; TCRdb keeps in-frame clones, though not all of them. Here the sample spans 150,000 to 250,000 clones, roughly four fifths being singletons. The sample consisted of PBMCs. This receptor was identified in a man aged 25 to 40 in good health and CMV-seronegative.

The CDR3 bases are TGTGCCAGCAGCTTAGGGGCCGCACTGGATACGCAGTATTTT. This codes for CASSLGAALDTQYF. V gene TRBV11-2 combines with J gene TRBJ2-3, with no clear D. This CDR3 region has 14 residues. Germline assignment: CDR1 SGHAT and CDR2 FQNNGV. The V gene lost 1 base and the J gene lost 6 bases, with 11 bases spanning the gap.